This record concerns one T cell receptor (beta chain) sequence. The antigen is unknown. The sample carries other DNA sequences with the same CDR3. The PCR had 60 Vbeta and 13 Jbeta primers. In the original processing: Some 80 million unique TCR beta chains, 10 million to 14 million shared, were counted in a later analysis. Method: immunoSEQ multiplex PCR; TCRdb's copy keeps in-frame clones and lacks some. V and J calls plus clone size are reproduced from that table; the DNA served to infer D and trimming. The sample has over 150,000 clones; roughly four fifths are singletons. This specimen belongs to a study of cytomegalovirus exposure and HLA in healthy donors. Study outcomes and limitations: In vitro work confirmed that a few CMV-associated chains recognize CMV antigens. While the bulk of TCR sequences proved rare, some public TCRs turned up in many donors. Analyzed later, association rates of TCRs varied across HLA loci, with DRB1 most and HLA-C fewest.

The CDR3 extends over 15 amino acids. Germline V gene data show CDR1 as SGHRS and CDR2 as YFSETQ. J was trimmed by 2 bases and V by 3 bases; bases with no gene match: 4. The TCR sequence derives from a man aged 50 to 60 in good health and CMV-seropositive. V is TRBV5-1 and J is TRBJ2-2; 7 bases map to TRBD1. The material sequenced was PBMCs. The CDR3 DNA follows: TGCGCCAGCAGCTGGGGGACAGCTAACACCGGGGAGCTGTTTTTT. Translated: CASSWGTANTGELFF. The full variable domain, its missing parts supplied by reference TRBV5-1 and TRBJ2-2, is KAGVTQTPRYLIKTRGQQVTLSCSPISGHRSVSWYQQTPGQGLQFLFEYFSETQRNKGNFPGRFSGRQFSNSRSEMNVSTLELGDSALYLCASSWGTANTGELFFGEGSRLTVL.